Detailed here is one TCR beta chain. This record comes from a study of shared clonotypes between healthy human individuals. V lost 0 bases to trimming and J lost 5 bases; unmatched junction nucleotides: 4. Germline lookup yields CDR1 SGHRS and CDR2 YFSETQ. The CDR3 is 15 amino acids. TCRdb's table, derived via immunoSEQ multiplex PCR, lists solely in-frame clones and lacks some. The sample records about 1.5 million clones, approximately 98% being singletons. Sequenced sample: naive CD4+ T cells sorted from blood. Sample subset: CD45RA+ positively selected. This sequence joins TRBV5-1 and TRBJ2-3; 9 positions match TRBD2. The clonotype comes from a man between 25 and 39 years old in good health. The CDR3, as DNA: TGCGCCAGCAGCTTGGCTAGCGGGGTCAAAGATACGCAGTATTTT. Its protein product is CASSLASGVKDTQYF. Together with reference TRBV5-1 and TRBJ2-3, the CDR3 gives the full variable domain: KAGVTQTPRYLIKTRGQQVTLSCSPISGHRSVSWYQQTPGQGLQFLFEYFSETQRNKGNFPGRFSGRQFSNSRSEMNVSTLELGDSALYLCASSLASGVKDTQYFGPGTRLTVL.